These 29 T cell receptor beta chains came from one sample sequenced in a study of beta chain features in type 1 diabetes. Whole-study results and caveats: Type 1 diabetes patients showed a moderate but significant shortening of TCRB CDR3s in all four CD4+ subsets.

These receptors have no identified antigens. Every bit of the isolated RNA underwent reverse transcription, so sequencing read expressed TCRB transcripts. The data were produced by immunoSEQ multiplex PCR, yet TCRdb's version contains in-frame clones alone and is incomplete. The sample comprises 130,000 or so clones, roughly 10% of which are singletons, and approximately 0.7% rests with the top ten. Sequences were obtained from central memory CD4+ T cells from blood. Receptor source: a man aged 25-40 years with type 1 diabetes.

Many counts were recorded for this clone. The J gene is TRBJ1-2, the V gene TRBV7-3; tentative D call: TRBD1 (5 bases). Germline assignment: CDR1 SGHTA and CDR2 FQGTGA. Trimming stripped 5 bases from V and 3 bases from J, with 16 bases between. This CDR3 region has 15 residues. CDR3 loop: CASSPTGGTDYGYTF. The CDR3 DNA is TGTGCCAGCAGCCCCACCGGAGGGACGGACTATGGCTACACCTTC.

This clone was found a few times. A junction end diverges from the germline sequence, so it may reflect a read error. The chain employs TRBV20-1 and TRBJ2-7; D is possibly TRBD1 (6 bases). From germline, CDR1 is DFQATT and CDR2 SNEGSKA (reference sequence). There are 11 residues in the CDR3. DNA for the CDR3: TGCAGTGCTAGGGACCGGGACAAGGACCGATTC. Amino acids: CSARDRDKDRF.

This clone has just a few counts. CDR3 sequence: CAWSLLSAVYF. The CDR3 DNA reads as TGTGCCTGGAGTCTATTATCTGCTGTGTACTTC. The V gene is TRBV30, the J gene TRBJ2-7; D uncertain. Germline-derived CDR1 and CDR2 are GTSNPN and SVGIG (reference sequence). This CDR3 has 11 amino acids. Trimming cost V 2 bases and J 12 bases, with 14 bases left between them.

The DNA of the CDR3 is TGCGCCAGCAGCTTCTTAACTAGCGGGGGGGCCAATGAGCAGTTCTTC. It yields the protein CASSFLTSGGANEQFF. V is TRBV5-1 and J is TRBJ2-1, with 13 bases that match TRBD2. Looked up from germline, CDR1 is SGHRS and CDR2 is YFSETQ. The V gene end was trimmed by 2 bases and the J gene end by 6 bases; junction bases not matched to a gene: 5. The CDR3 has 16 amino acids.

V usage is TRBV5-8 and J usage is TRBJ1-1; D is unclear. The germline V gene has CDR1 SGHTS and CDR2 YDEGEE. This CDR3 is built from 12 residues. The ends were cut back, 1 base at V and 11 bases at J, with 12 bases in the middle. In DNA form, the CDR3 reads TGTGCCAGCAGCTTGAGTCACCTCGGGGCTTTCTTT. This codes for CASSLSHLGAFF.

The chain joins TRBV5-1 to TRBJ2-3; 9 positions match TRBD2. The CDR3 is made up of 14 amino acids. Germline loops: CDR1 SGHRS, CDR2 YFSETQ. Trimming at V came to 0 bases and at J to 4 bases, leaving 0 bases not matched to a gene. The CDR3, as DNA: TGCGCCAGCAGCTTGGGGACTAGCGCAGATACGCAGTATTTT. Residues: CASSLGTSADTQYF.

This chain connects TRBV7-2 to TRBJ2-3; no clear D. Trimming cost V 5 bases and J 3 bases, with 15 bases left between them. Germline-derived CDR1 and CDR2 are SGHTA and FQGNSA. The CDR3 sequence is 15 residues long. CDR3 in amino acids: CASSRGWRMTDTQYF. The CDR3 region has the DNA TGTGCCAGCAGCCGTGGGTGGCGGATGACAGATACGCAGTATTTT.

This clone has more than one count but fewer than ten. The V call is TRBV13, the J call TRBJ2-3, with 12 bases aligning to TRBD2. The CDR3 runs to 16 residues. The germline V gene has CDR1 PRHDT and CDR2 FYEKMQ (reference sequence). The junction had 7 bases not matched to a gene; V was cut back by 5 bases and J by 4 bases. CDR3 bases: TGTGCCAGCAGCCTGGGGACTAGCGGGCGTTCAGATACGCAGTATTTT. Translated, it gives CASSLGTSGRSDTQYF.

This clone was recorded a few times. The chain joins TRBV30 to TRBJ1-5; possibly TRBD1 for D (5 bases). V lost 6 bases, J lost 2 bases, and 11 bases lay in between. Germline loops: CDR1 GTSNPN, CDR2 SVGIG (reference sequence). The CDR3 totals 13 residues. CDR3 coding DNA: TGTGCCTGTTCGGGGGGGGGCAATCAGCCCCAGCATTTT. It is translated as CACSGGGNQPQHF.

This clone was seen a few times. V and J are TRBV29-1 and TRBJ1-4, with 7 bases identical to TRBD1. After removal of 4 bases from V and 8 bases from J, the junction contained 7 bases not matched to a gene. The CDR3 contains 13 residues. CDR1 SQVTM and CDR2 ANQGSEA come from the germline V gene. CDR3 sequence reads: CSVVGQAGEKLFF. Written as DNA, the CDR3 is TGCAGCGTTGTCGGACAGGCAGGAGAAAAACTGTTTTTT. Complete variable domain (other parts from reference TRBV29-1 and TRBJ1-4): SAVISQKPSRDICQRGTSLTIQCQVDSQVTMMFWYRQQPGQSLTLIATANQGSEATYESGFVIDKFPISRPNLTFSTLTVSNMSPEDSSIYLCSVVGQAGEKLFFGSGTQLSVL.

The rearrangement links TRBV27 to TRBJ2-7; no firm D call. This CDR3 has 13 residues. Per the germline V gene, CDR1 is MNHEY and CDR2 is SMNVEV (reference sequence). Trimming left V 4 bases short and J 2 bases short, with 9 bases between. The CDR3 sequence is CASSSRQTYEQYF. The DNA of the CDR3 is TGTGCCAGCAGTTCCAGGCAAACCTACGAGCAGTACTTC.

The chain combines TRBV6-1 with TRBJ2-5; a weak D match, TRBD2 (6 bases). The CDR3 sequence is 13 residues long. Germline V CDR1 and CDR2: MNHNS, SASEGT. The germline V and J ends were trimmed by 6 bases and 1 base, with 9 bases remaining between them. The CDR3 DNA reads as TGTGCCAGCAGCACGGGGGTCCAAGAGACCCAGTACTTC. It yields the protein CASSTGVQETQYF.

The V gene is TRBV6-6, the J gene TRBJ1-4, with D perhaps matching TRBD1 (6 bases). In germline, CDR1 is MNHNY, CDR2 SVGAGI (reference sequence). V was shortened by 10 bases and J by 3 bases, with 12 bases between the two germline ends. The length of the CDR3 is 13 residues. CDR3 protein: CATEDSANEKLFF. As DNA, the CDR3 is TGTGCCACCGAGGACAGCGCTAATGAAAAACTGTTTTTT.

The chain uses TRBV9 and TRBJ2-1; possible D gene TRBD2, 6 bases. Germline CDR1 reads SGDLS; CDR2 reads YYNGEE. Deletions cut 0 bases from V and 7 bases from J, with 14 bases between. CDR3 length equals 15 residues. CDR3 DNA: TGTGCCAGCAGCGTAGCCAGCGGGTATACTAATGAGCAGTTCTTC. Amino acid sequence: CASSVASGYTNEQFF.

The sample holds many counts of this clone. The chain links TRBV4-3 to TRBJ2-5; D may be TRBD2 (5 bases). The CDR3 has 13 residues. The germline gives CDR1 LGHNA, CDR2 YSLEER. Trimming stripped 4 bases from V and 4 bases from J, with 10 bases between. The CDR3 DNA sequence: TGCGCCAGCAGCCGGGAGAGGGTAGAGACCCAGTACTTC. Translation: CASSRERVETQYF.

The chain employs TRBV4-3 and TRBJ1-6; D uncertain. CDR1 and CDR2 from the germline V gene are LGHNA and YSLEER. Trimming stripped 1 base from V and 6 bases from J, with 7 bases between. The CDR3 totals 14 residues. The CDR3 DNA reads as TGCGCCAGCAGCCAAGCTATACGTAATTCACCCCTCCACTTT. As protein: CASSQAIRNSPLHF.

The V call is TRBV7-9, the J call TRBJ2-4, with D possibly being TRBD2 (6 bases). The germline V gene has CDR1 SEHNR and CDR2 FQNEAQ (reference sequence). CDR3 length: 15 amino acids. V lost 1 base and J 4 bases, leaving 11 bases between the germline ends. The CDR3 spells CASSLGLGGKNIQYF. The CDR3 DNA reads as TGTGCCAGCAGCTTAGGTCTCGGGGGAAAAAACATTCAGTACTTC.

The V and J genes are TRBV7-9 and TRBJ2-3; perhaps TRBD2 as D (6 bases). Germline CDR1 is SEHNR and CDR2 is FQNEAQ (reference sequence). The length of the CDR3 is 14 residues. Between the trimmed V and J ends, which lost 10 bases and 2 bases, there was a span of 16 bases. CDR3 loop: CAIPRDSYTDTQYF. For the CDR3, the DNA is TGTGCCATTCCACGGGACTCCTACACAGATACGCAGTATTTT.

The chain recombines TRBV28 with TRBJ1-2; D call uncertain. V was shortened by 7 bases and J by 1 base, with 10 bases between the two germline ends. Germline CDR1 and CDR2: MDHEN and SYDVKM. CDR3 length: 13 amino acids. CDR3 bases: TGTGCCAGCACCCCCGCAGTTAACTATGGCTACACCTTC. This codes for CASTPAVNYGYTF.

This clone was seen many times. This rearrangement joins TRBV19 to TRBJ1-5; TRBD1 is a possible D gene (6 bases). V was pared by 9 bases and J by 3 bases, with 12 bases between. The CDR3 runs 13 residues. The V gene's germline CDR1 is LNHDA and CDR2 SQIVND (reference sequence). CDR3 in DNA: TGTGCCAGCCGAGGACAGAACAATCAGCCCCAGCATTTT. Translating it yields CASRGQNNQPQHF.

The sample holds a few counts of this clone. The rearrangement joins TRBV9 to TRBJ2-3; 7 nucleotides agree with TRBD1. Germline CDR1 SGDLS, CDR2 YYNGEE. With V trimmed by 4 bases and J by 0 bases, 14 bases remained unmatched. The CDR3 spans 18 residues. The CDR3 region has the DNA TGTGCCAGCAGCTATCCATTACAGGGGACCGCTAGCACAGATACGCAGTATTTT. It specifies CASSYPLQGTASTDTQYF.

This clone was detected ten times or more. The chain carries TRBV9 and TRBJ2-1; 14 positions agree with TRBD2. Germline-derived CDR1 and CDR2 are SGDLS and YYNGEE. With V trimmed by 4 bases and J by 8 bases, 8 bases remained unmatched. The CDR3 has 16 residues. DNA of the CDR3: TGTGCCAGCAGCCCCGGGACTAGCGGGGGAATAGATGAGCAGTTCTTC. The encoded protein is CASSPGTSGGIDEQFF. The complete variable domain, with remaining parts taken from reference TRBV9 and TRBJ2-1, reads DSGVTQTPKHLITATGQRVTLRCSPRSGDLSVYWYQQSLDQGLQFLIQYYNGEERAKGNILERFSAQQFPDLHSELNLSSLELGDSALYFCASSPGTSGGIDEQFFGPGTRLTVL.

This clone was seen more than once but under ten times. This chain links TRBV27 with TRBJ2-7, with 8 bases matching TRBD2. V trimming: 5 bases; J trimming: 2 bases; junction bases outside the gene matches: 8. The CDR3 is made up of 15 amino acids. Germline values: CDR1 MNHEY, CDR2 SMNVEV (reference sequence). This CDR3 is CASSTRGGFTYEQYF. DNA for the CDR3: TGTGCCAGCAGTACTCGGGGGGGCTTCACCTACGAGCAGTACTTC.

For the CDR3, the DNA is TGTGCCAGCAGCTTAGCGGGGGGTCCTAGCTCCTACAATGAGCAGTTCTTC. Its protein product is CASSLAGGPSSYNEQFF. The gene calls are TRBV7-2 and TRBJ2-1; D is perhaps TRBD2 (6 bases). The germline gives CDR1 SGHTA, CDR2 FQGNSA. V was cut by 0 bases and J by 0 bases, with 12 bases left in between. This CDR3 spans 17 amino acids. Filled out from reference TRBV7-2 and TRBJ2-1, the complete variable domain reads GAGVSQSPSNKVTEKGKDVELRCDPISGHTALYWYRQSLGQGLEFLIYFQGNSAPDKSGLPSDRFSAERTGGSVSTLTIQRTQQEDSAVYLCASSLAGGPSSYNEQFFGPGTRLTVL.

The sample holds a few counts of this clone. The CDR3 loop reads CASISVGGETQYF. The CDR3 DNA sequence: TGTGCCAGCATATCCGTCGGCGGAGAGACCCAGTACTTC. The chain is built from TRBV11-1 and TRBJ2-5; D remains unclear. V was shortened by 7 bases and J by 4 bases, with 13 bases between the two germline ends. Germline CDR1 and CDR2: SGHAT and FQDESV (reference sequence). This CDR3 is built from 13 residues.

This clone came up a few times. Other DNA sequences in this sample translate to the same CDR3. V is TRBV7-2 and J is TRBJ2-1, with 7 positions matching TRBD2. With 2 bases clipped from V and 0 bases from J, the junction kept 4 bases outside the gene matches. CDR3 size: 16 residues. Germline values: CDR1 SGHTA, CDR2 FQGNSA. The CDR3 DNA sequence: TGTGCCAGCAGCTTATCGTTAGCGGGCTCCTACAATGAGCAGTTCTTC. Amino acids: CASSLSLAGSYNEQFF. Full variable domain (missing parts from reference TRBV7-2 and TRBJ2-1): GAGVSQSPSNKVTEKGKDVELRCDPISGHTALYWYRQSLGQGLEFLIYFQGNSAPDKSGLPSDRFSAERTGGSVSTLTIQRTQQEDSAVYLCASSLSLAGSYNEQFFGPGTRLTVL.

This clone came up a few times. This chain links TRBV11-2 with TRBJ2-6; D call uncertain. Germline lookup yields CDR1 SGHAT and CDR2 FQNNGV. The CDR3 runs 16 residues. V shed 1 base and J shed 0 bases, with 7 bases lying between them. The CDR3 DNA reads TGTGCCAGCAGCTTAGGGGCAGACTCTGGGGCCAACGTCCTGACTTTC. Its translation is CASSLGADSGANVLTF.

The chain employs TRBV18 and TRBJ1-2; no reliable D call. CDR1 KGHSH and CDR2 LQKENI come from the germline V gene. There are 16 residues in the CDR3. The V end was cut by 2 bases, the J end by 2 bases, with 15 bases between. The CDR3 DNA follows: TGTGCCAGCTCACCAAATCTGGCAGGAGGGAACTATGGCTACACCTTC. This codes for CASSPNLAGGNYGYTF. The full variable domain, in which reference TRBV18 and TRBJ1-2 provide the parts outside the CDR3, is NAGVMQNPRHLVRRRGQEARLRCSPMKGHSHVYWYRQLPEEGLKFMVYLQKENIIDESGMPKERFSAEFPKEGPSILRIQQVVRGDSAAYFCASSPNLAGGNYGYTFGSGTRLTVV.

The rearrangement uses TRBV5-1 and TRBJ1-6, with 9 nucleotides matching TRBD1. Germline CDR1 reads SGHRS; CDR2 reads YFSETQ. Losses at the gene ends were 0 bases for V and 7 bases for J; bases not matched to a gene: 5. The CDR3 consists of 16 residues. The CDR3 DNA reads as TGCGCCAGCAGCTTGGTGGGACAGGGCTACAATTCACCCCTCCACTTT. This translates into CASSLVGQGYNSPLHF.